The entry that follows covers one T cell receptor beta chain sequence. Its antigen is unidentified. Looked up from germline, CDR1 is SGHDN and CDR2 is FVKESK. The CDR3 runs 15 residues. J was trimmed by 1 base and V by 5 bases; bases with no gene match: 6. These data are taken from a study of graft-versus-host responses after intestinal transplantation. The table came from immunoSEQ multiplex PCR; TCRdb's copy has only in-frame clones and leaves some out. The sample has 130,000 or so clones; 92% are singletons. The chain links TRBV14 to TRBJ1-1; 8 bases are a match to TRBD1. The receptor was isolated from a human donor who received an intestinal transplant. This sample comprised unstimulated CD4+ T cells sorted from spleen or lymph node cells, obtained before intestinal transplant. The DNA of the CDR3 is TGTGCCAGCAGCATCTTGGGACAGGAGAACACTGAAGCTTTCTTT. This encodes CASSILGQENTEAFF.